This passage covers 19 T cell receptor beta chains from one sample sequenced in a study of T cells after yellow fever vaccination. Using its own MiXCR run on the 5' RACE reads, TCRdb lists one record per CDR3 protein. Here the sample spans 450,000 to 550,000 distinct CDR3 sequences, 21% being singletons. The source material was PBMCs, sampled 21 days after the first yellow fever vaccination. The receptors derive from a man younger than 30 who received the YFV17D yellow fever vaccine.

The chain recombines TRBV6-5 with TRBJ2-7, with TRBD2 matching over 10 bases. J gave up 5 bases and V 4 bases, and 11 bases lay outside the gene matches. Germline values: CDR1 MNHEY, CDR2 SVGAGI. This CDR3 is built from 16 residues. In DNA, the CDR3 is TGTGCCAGCAGTTGCGTTAGGGGACTAGCGTACCACGAGCAGTACGTC. Its translation is CASSCVRGLAYHEQYV.

J is TRBJ1-3 and V is TRBV4-2; D unresolved. Germline values: CDR1 LGHNA, CDR2 YNFKEQ. With 1 base removed from V and 0 bases from J, the gap between germline ends came to 10 bases. The CDR3 loop spans 16 amino acids. CDR3 region: CASSQAARSSGNTIYF. In DNA, the CDR3 is TGTGCCAGCAGCCAAGCCGCCAGAAGCTCTGGAAACACCATATATTTT.

The rearrangement uses TRBV27 and TRBJ2-4, with unresolved D. V was clipped by 5 bases and J by 9 bases, with 8 bases between them. CDR1 and CDR2 from the germline V gene are MNHEY and SMNVEV (reference sequence). The CDR3 consists of 11 residues. CDR3 sequence (DNA): TGTGCCAGCAGTGCCGGTGGCATTCAGTACTTC. Its translation is CASSAGGIQYF.

This clonotype was detected only once. V is TRBV20-1 and J is TRBJ2-3; D is unresolved. Trimming removed 5 bases at V and 0 bases at J, with 9 bases between. Per the germline V gene, CDR1 is DFQATT and CDR2 is SNEGSKA (reference sequence). The CDR3 has 13 residues. CDR3 amino acids: CSAPPLSTDTQYF. CDR3 DNA sequence: TGCAGTGCTCCACCCCTCAGCACAGATACGCAGTATTTT.

This chain connects TRBV20-1 to TRBJ2-1; 9 bases match TRBD2. V shed 4 bases and J 9 bases; nucleotides not matched to a gene: 16. Germline V gene lookup returns CDR1 DFQATT and CDR2 SNEGSKA (reference sequence). This CDR3 contains 16 residues. This chain's CDR3 is CSATPRVAGVSIEQFF. The CDR3 coding sequence is TGCAGTGCTACACCTCGGGTAGCGGGGGTTTCAATTGAGCAGTTCTTC.

The chain combines TRBV7-9 with TRBJ2-2, with TRBD2 matching over 9 bases. V lost 5 bases and J lost 3; bases outside the gene matches: 4. CDR3 size: 15 residues. CDR1 is SEHNR and CDR2 is FQNEAQ in the germline V gene (reference sequence). CDR3 protein: CASSPRLADTGELFF. The CDR3 DNA reads as TGTGCCAGCAGCCCCAGACTAGCGGACACCGGGGAGCTGTTTTTT.

CDR3 in amino acids: CASSLRQGRIPYEQYV. The DNA of the CDR3 is TGCGCCAGCAGCCTCCGACAGGGGAGAATCCCCTACGAGCAGTACGTC. The V call is TRBV4-3, the J call TRBJ2-7; 8 nucleotides align to TRBD1. V was pared by 4 bases and J by 2 bases, with 10 bases of the junction left unmatched. The germline gives CDR1 LGHNA, CDR2 YSLEER. CDR3 length equals 16 residues.

The CDR3 DNA follows: TGCGCCAGCAGCTTGGCCGTTGGGGGGGCGAACACCGGGGAGCTGTTTTTT. It yields the protein CASSLAVGGANTGELFF. The chain recombines TRBV5-1 with TRBJ2-2; TRBD2 agrees at 7 bases. The CDR3 is 17 amino acids. The germline V gene encodes CDR1 SGHRS and CDR2 YFSETQ. The junction had 5 bases not matched to a gene; V was cut back by 0 bases and J by 0 bases.

This clonotype turned up a few times. The V call is TRBV7-9, the J call TRBJ2-2; possibly TRBD1 or TRBD2 for D (6 bases each). Germline CDR1 is SEHNR and CDR2 is FQNEAQ (reference sequence). The CDR3 extends over 13 amino acids. Trimming took off 7 bases at V and 6 bases at J, with 12 bases between the two ends. The CDR3 protein is CASTAGGPGELFF. CDR3 nucleotides: TGTGCCAGCACAGCTGGGGGGCCCGGGGAGCTGTTTTTT.

This clonotype was counted between two and nine times. V is TRBV6-5 and J is TRBJ2-5; D unclear. CDR3 length: 14 residues. Trimming removed 3 bases from V and 5 bases from J, with 13 bases in between. Germline CDR1 reads MNHEY; CDR2 reads SVGAGI. In DNA form, the CDR3 reads TGTGCCAGCAGTTATGGTTTTAGCCCCGAGACCCAGTACTTC. The encoded protein is CASSYGFSPETQYF.

The chain links TRBV7-9 to TRBJ2-5, with D uncertain. Germline values: CDR1 SEHNR, CDR2 FQNEAQ (reference sequence). V was trimmed by 5 bases and J by 5 bases, leaving 9 bases between them. The CDR3 sequence is 12 residues long. The CDR3 sequence is CASSRPSETQYF. Written as DNA, the CDR3 is TGTGCCAGCAGCCGGCCAAGTGAGACCCAGTACTTC.

This chain links TRBV7-3 with TRBJ1-4, with 8 bases identical to TRBD1. The CDR3 runs 15 residues. Losses at the gene ends were 0 bases for V and 8 bases for J; bases not matched to a gene: 5. From germline, CDR1 is SGHTA and CDR2 FQGTGA. The CDR3 loop reads CASSLTGQGGEKLFF. The CDR3 nucleotides read TGTGCCAGCAGCTTAACAGGACAGGGAGGGGAAAAACTGTTTTTT.

This clonotype came up many times. The J gene is TRBJ2-3, the V gene TRBV7-2; D is tentatively TRBD1 or TRBD2 (5 bases each). V lost 8 bases, J lost 0 bases, and 12 bases lay in between. This CDR3 is 14 amino acids long. Germline V lookup: CDR1 SGHTA, CDR2 FQGNSA. The CDR3 spells CASLQGASTDTQYF. The CDR3 DNA sequence: TGTGCCAGCCTCCAGGGAGCTAGCACAGATACGCAGTATTTT.

The chain is built from TRBV25-1 and TRBJ2-3, with D hard to call. The germline gives CDR1 MGHDK, CDR2 SYGVNS. Deletions cut 6 bases from V and 3 bases from J, with 7 bases between. The CDR3 extends over 12 amino acids. The CDR3 DNA is TGTGCCAGCAGCGCTTGGACAGATACGCAGTATTTT. This encodes CASSAWTDTQYF.

CDR3 protein: CASSYSAGSPYEQYF. The CDR3 DNA is TGTGCCAGCAGTTACTCTGCAGGGTCCCCCTACGAGCAGTACTTC. This rearrangement joins TRBV6-5 to TRBJ2-7; possible D gene TRBD1, 5 bases. V was trimmed by 0 bases and J by 2 bases, leaving 11 bases between them. Germline V lookup: CDR1 MNHEY, CDR2 SVGAGI. CDR3 length equals 15 residues.

The gene calls are TRBV6-1 and TRBJ2-1, with 9 bases identical to TRBD1. The germline CDR1 and CDR2 sequences are MNHNS and SASEGT. CDR3 length: 15 amino acids. V lost 6 bases, J lost 8 bases, and 11 bases stayed unmatched. CDR3 bases: TGTGCCAGCAGAAGAGGGACAGGGCTGCGGGATGAGCAGTTCTTC. Translating it yields CASRRGTGLRDEQFF.

In this sample, this clonotype turned up a few times. The chain carries TRBV7-2 and TRBJ2-2; D might be TRBD2 (6 bases). CDR3 length equals 13 residues. From germline, CDR1 is SGHTA and CDR2 FQGNSA. With 4 bases removed from V and 7 bases from J, the gap between germline ends came to 10 bases. Here the CDR3 reads CASSSGGGGELFF. CDR3 DNA: TGTGCCAGCAGCTCCGGGGGAGGCGGGGAGCTGTTTTTT.

The chain couples TRBV11-1 to TRBJ2-1, with TRBD1 identical over 9 bases. Germline CDR1 SGHAT, CDR2 FQDESV (reference sequence). The junction had 16 bases not matched to a gene; V was cut back by 3 bases and J by 7 bases. This CDR3 is 18 amino acids long. CDR3 bases: TGTGCCAGCAGCTTGAGTGGGGCGGGACAGGGTGTTTGGAATGAGCAGTTCTTC. Encoded protein: CASSLSGAGQGVWNEQFF.

The sample holds a few counts of this clonotype. The V gene is TRBV13, the J gene TRBJ2-7, with TRBD2 identical over 7 bases. V lost 5 bases to trimming and J lost 5 bases; unmatched junction nucleotides: 12. The CDR3 spans 15 residues. Germline CDR1 reads PRHDT; CDR2 reads FYEKMQ (reference sequence). As DNA, the CDR3 is TGTGCCAGCAGCCCGCCAGGAAGCGGGGTCGACGAGCAGTACTTC. Residues: CASSPPGSGVDEQYF.